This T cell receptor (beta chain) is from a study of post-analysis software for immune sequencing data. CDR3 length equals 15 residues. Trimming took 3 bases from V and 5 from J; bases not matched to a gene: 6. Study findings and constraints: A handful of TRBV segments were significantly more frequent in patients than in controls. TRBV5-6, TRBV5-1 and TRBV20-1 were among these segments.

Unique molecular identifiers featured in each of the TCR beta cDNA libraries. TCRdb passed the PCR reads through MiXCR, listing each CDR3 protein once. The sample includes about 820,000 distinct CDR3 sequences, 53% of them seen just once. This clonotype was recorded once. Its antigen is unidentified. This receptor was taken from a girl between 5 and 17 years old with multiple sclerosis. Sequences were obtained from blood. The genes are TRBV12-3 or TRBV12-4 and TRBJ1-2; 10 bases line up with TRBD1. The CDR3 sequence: CASSFPRGQGYGYTF. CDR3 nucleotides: TGTGCCAGCAGTTTCCCTCGGGGACAGGGGTATGGCTACACCTTC.